This T cell receptor (beta chain) emerged from a study of blood T cell repertoires in COVID-19. Enrolled through a virtual design, the participants were between roughly 18 and 95 years of age and came from under 25 US areas. Allocation to cohorts depended on clinical history reported by the participants. The method was immunoSEQ multiplex PCR; TCRdb's version includes in-frame clones alone and lacks a portion of them. Of around 360,000 clones listed, more than 75% are singletons. CDR3 length: 15 amino acids. Germline loops: CDR1 MNHEY, CDR2 SVGAGI. Trimming left V 0 bases short and J 3 bases short, with 11 bases between.

This TCR derives from a man aged 35 to 55 in a cohort exposed to, infected with or recovered from COVID-19 (not recorded which). V usage is TRBV6-5 and J usage is TRBJ1-2; D is perhaps TRBD1 (6 bases). The sequenced sample was PBMCs or T cells enriched from blood (not recorded which). In DNA, the CDR3 is TGTGCCAGCAGTTACTCGAGGACAGCCTACTATGGCTACACCTTC. Translated, it gives CASSYSRTAYYGYTF.